The clone carrying this T cell receptor (beta chain) was counted between two and nine times. The data were taken from a study of blood T cell repertoires in COVID-19. Looking at the study overall: Donors in the United States, Italy and Spain gave samples during acute or convalescent COVID-19. Nucleic acid was either cDNA or gDNA, and it came from T cells, B-cell-depleted T cells, or PBMCs.

In the authors' workflow: Amplification with reference gene primers provided the estimates of nucleated cell counts. The table came from immunoSEQ multiplex PCR; TCRdb's copy has only in-frame clones and leaves some out. Clone size and the V and J calls come from that table; the DNA yielded D and trimming. The sample shows 86,000 or so clones, 91% of them seen only once. Germline V gene lookup returns CDR1 SGHVS and CDR2 FNYEAQ. V lost 1 base, J lost 5 bases, and 12 bases lay in between. The CDR3 extends over 15 amino acids. The rearrangement joins TRBV7-6 to TRBJ2-1; possible D gene TRBD2, 5 bases. This TCR was sampled from a woman aged 45-59 years in a cohort sampled during active COVID-19. The sequenced material came from peripheral blood. This CDR3 reads CASSLERVPDNEQFF. CDR3 DNA: TGTGCCAGCAGCTTAGAGAGGGTCCCCGACAATGAGCAGTTCTTC.